The 21 T cell receptor beta chains below were found in one sample sequenced in a study of blood T cells in healthy people across ages. Through a sample-barcoded 5' primer and a J-beta primer mix, a second PCR was run for about 6 to 12 cycles. TCRdb recomputed calls from the 5' RACE reads with MiXCR, one row per CDR3 protein. Here the sample spans some 1.7 million distinct CDR3 sequences, roughly 28% being singletons. Material for sequencing was blood. The receptors originated from a woman younger than 45 in good health.

This clonotype has just a few counts. The chain has TRBV7-2 and TRBJ2-2; D possibly corresponds to TRBD1 (6 bases). Trimming shortened V by 1 base and J by 6 bases, and 9 bases separated the two germline ends. In germline, CDR1 is SGHTA, CDR2 FQGNSA. The CDR3 is 14 amino acids. CDR3 sequence (DNA): TGTGCCAGCAGCTTAGAGACAGGCCCCGGGGAGCTGTTTTTT. Translated, it gives CASSLETGPGELFF.

This clonotype was seen only a few times. A much larger clone sits a single nucleotide away, making a read error possible. The chain carries TRBV12-3 or TRBV12-4 and TRBJ2-5; the D gene is possibly TRBD2 (5 bases). This CDR3 is 14 amino acids long. The V end was cut by 4 bases, the J end by 5 bases, with 14 bases between. The CDR3 reads CASSWNGPGETQYF. CDR3 coding DNA: TGTGCCAGCAGTTGGAACGGTCCGGGGGAGACCCAGTACTTC.

The gene calls are TRBV27 and TRBJ1-1; D is ambiguous. Trimming cost V 0 bases and J 2 bases, with 4 bases left between them. CDR3 size: 13 residues. Germline V lookup: CDR1 MNHEY, CDR2 SMNVEV (reference sequence). CDR3 nucleotides: TGTGCCAGCAGTTTATCTGATAACACTGAAGCTTTCTTT. This gives the protein CASSLSDNTEAFF.

The chain joins TRBV12-3 or TRBV12-4 to TRBJ2-7, with 8 nucleotides matching TRBD2. The CDR3 contains 17 residues. V trimming: 7 bases; J trimming: 0 bases; junction bases outside the gene matches: 14. CDR3 in amino acids: CASKLGTRAQSSYEQYF. The CDR3 nucleotides are TGTGCCAGCAAACTCGGGACTAGGGCACAGAGCTCCTACGAGCAGTACTTC.

Note on this clonotype: A much larger clone differs by one base, so this may be a read error. The chain combines TRBV7-3 with TRBJ2-4, with a possible D match to TRBD2 (5 bases). CDR3 length: 17 amino acids. Germline V lookup: CDR1 SGHTA, CDR2 FQGTGA. CDR3 coding DNA: TGTGCCAGCAGCTCCCACACCGCACTAGATGGCAAAAACATTCAGGACTTC. Its translation is CASSSHTALDGKNIQDF. Complete variable domain (other parts from reference TRBV7-3 and TRBJ2-4): GAGVSQTPSNKVTEKGKYVELRCDPISGHTALYWYRQSLGQGPEFLIYFQGTGAADDSGLPNDRFFAVRPEGSVSTLKIQRTERGDSAVYLCASSSHTALDGKNIQDFGAGTRLSVL.

This clonotype appeared a single time. This chain uses TRBV20-1 with TRBJ1-2, with D maybe TRBD1 (5 bases). CDR3 size: 13 residues. V was pared by 6 bases and J by 7 bases, with 18 bases between. Germline CDR1 reads DFQATT; CDR2 reads SNEGSKA (reference sequence). CDR3 sequence (DNA): TGCAGTGCCCAGATCCCGGGGGGTTCTGGCTACACCTTC. Its translation: CSAQIPGGSGYTF.

V gene TRBV7-2 combines with J gene TRBJ2-3; 12 bases align to TRBD2. The germline CDR1 and CDR2 sequences are SGHTA and FQGNSA. CDR3 length: 17 residues. J was trimmed by 5 bases and V by 0 bases; bases with no gene match: 6. The CDR3 reads CASSLAGLAGLGDTQYF. CDR3 in DNA: TGTGCCAGCAGCTTAGCCGGACTAGCGGGGTTGGGAGATACGCAGTATTTT.

This clonotype was observed a handful of times. The genes are TRBV4-3 and TRBJ2-7; the match to TRBD2 covers 7 bases. The V gene's germline CDR1 is LGHNA and CDR2 YSLEER. There are 15 residues in the CDR3. V lost 0 bases and J lost 2; bases outside the gene matches: 4. The CDR3 DNA reads as TGCGCCAGCAGCCAAGATTTACTAGCGACCTACGAGCAGTACTTC. Its protein product is CASSQDLLATYEQYF.

This clonotype was seen a few times. The genes are TRBV5-1 and TRBJ2-5; the D is unclear. The CDR3 totals 12 residues. The V gene's germline CDR1 is SGHRS and CDR2 YFSETQ. The V end was cut by 5 bases, the J end by 3 bases, with 8 bases between. The CDR3 nucleotides read TGCGCCAGCAGAAGATCTAAAGAGACCCAGTACTTC. Translating it yields CASRRSKETQYF. The whole variable domain, filled in from reference TRBV5-1 and TRBJ2-5, reads KAGVTQTPRYLIKTRGQQVTLSCSPISGHRSVSWYQQTPGQGLQFLFEYFSETQRNKGNFPGRFSGRQFSNSRSEMNVSTLELGDSALYLCASRRSKETQYFGPGTRLLVL.

The rearrangement links TRBV15 to TRBJ1-2; TRBD1 might be the D (6 bases). This CDR3 is 13 amino acids long. Per germline, CDR1 LNHNV and CDR2 YYDKDF (reference sequence). The V gene lost 2 bases and the J gene lost 8 bases, with 12 bases spanning the gap. CDR3 DNA sequence: TGTGCCACCAGCAGAACAGGGTGTCGGGGCTACACCTTC. Its protein is CATSRTGCRGYTF.

The chain recombines TRBV28 with TRBJ2-5, with 9 bases matching TRBD1. Germline loops: CDR1 MDHEN, CDR2 SYDVKM. The CDR3 spans 16 residues. V was pared by 5 bases and J by 4 bases, with 11 bases of the junction left unmatched. The CDR3, as DNA: TGTGCCAGCAGTCTAACGCCGGGACAGGGTAGAGAGACCCAGTACTTC. Its translation: CASSLTPGQGRETQYF.

This clonotype was seen a single time. A read error may be the cause here, since a much bigger clone is one base away. The gene calls are TRBV20-1 and TRBJ2-1, with TRBD2 matching over 10 bases. V lost 0 bases, J lost 10 bases, and 15 bases stayed unmatched. The CDR3 consists of 17 residues. Germline V gene lookup returns CDR1 DFQATT and CDR2 SNEGSKA (reference sequence). Written as DNA, the CDR3 is TGCAGTGCTAGAGATCCGTCCGCTAGCGGGAGCTCCTACGAGCAGTTCTTC. Protein: CSARDPSASGSSYEQFF.

V and J are TRBV2 and TRBJ1-1, with D possibly matching TRBD1 (6 bases). V dropped 2 bases and J dropped 3 bases, with 22 bases sitting between them. The CDR3 consists of 18 residues. Per germline, CDR1 SNHLY and CDR2 FYNNEI. CDR3 region: CASSEWGRGIESYTEAFF. Written as DNA, the CDR3 is TGTGCCAGCAGTGAATGGGGCAGGGGAATAGAGTCGTACACTGAAGCTTTCTTT.

This clonotype came up a few times. The CDR3 nucleotides read TGTGCCAGCAGCTCACTCATGGGGGATACGCAGTATTTT. It is translated as CASSSLMGDTQYF. This chain links TRBV7-9 with TRBJ2-3; D not certain. V was clipped by 4 bases and J by 6 bases, with 11 bases between them. The CDR3 runs 13 residues. The germline CDR1 and CDR2 sequences are SEHNR and FQNEAQ (reference sequence).

This clonotype was detected a few times. The rearrangement joins TRBV6-1 to TRBJ1-5; 7 bases are shared with TRBD1. Germline V CDR1 and CDR2: MNHNS, SASEGT. This CDR3 is built from 15 residues. The V gene end was trimmed by 2 bases and the J gene end by 5 bases; junction bases not matched to a gene: 6. CDR3 nucleotide sequence: TGTGCCAGCAGTGAAAACAGGGGACACGATCAGCCCCAGCATTTT. Amino acids: CASSENRGHDQPQHF.

In this sample, this clonotype turned up a few times. This chain uses TRBV15 with TRBJ1-2, with a possible D match to TRBD1 (5 bases). CDR3 length: 16 amino acids. V lost 1 base, J lost 7 bases, and 19 bases lay in between. Germline V gene lookup returns CDR1 LNHNV and CDR2 YYDKDF (reference sequence). The CDR3 DNA is TGTGCCACCAGCAGAGGTCTGCCTGTCGGGGGTGGTGGCTACACCTTC. It is translated as CATSRGLPVGGGGYTF.

This clonotype occurred a few times. The CDR3 DNA sequence: TGTGCCAGCAGCCCCCCCCGGGCGGGGGGGAAGGCAACGCAGTATTTT. Residues: CASSPPRAGGKATQYF. This chain uses TRBV9 with TRBJ2-3, with 9 bases matching TRBD2. This CDR3 region has 16 residues. The germline CDR1 and CDR2 sequences are SGDLS and YYNGEE. J gave up 9 bases and V 4 bases, and 15 bases lay outside the gene matches.

V usage is TRBV10-2 and J usage is TRBJ2-1, with 14 nucleotides matching TRBD2. Looked up from germline, CDR1 is WSHSY and CDR2 is SAAADI. The CDR3 is made up of 15 amino acids. Losses at the gene ends were 5 bases for V and 10 bases for J; bases not matched to a gene: 7. CDR3 region: CASSTGTSGSQEQFF. The CDR3 DNA sequence: TGCGCCAGCAGTACCGGGACTAGCGGGAGCCAGGAGCAGTTCTTC.

With respect to this clonotype: A much more abundant neighbour one base away suggests this may be a read error. The conserved final phenylalanine or tryptophan is absent from the CDR3, which likely points to a read error. This chain connects TRBV7-2 to TRBJ2-1, with a weak D call TRBD2 (6 bases). Germline V CDR1 and CDR2: SGHTA, FQGNSA. With 5 bases removed from V and 7 bases from J, the gap between germline ends came to 12 bases. This CDR3 is built from 13 residues. The CDR3 bases are TGTGCCAGCAGCCAGTCTAGCGTGAATGAGCAGTTCCTC. This sequence encodes CASSQSSVNEQFL.

Only a few counts were recorded for this clonotype. The CDR3 coding sequence is TGCGCCAGCAGCTTGGGGACTAGCGGGGGGGCCTTGGTCCCGTTCTTC. Amino acid sequence: CASSLGTSGGALVPFF. The V call is TRBV5-1, the J call TRBJ2-1; 15 positions agree with TRBD2. With 0 bases clipped from V and 15 bases from J, the junction kept 10 bases outside the gene matches. Germline V CDR1 and CDR2: SGHRS, YFSETQ. The length of the CDR3 is 16 residues.

V gene TRBV9 combines with J gene TRBJ2-1, with a tentative D call TRBD2 (6 bases). Near its end, the DNA agrees better with TRBJ2-7, so the J call may be wrong. Germline V lookup: CDR1 SGDLS, CDR2 YYNGEE. The CDR3 covers 16 residues. The CDR3 region has the DNA TGTGCCAGCAGCGTAGGAGCGGGTAGCTCCTACAATGAGCAGTACTTC. It specifies CASSVGAGSSYNEQYF.